The 19 T cell receptor beta chains below come from one sample, sequenced in a study of post-analysis software for immune sequencing data. Study-wide results and limits: In patients, TRBV5-6, TRBV5-1 and TRBV20-1 belonged to four or five TRBV segments found more frequently than in controls.

No antigens are known for them. Built from TCR beta cDNA, the libraries had unique molecular identifiers in them. TCRdb redid the calling of the PCR reads with MiXCR, one entry per CDR3 protein. Among 700,000 to 800,000 distinct CDR3 sequences, 25% to 30% were seen once, and the ten largest hold approximately 0.55%. Material: blood. These receptors all stem from a girl aged 5-17 years with multiple sclerosis.

This clonotype has a handful of counts. The gene calls are TRBV29-1 and TRBJ2-2, with TRBD2 identical over 8 bases. Germline V CDR1 and CDR2: SQVTM, ANQGSEA. V trimming: 6 bases; J trimming: 3 bases; junction bases outside the gene matches: 3. CDR3 length: 13 amino acids. CDR3 sequence (DNA): TGCAGCGTCCCGGGACTAGACACCGGGGAGCTGTTTTTT. Encoded protein: CSVPGLDTGELFF.

This clonotype was observed a handful of times. The chain carries TRBV7-2 and TRBJ1-2; a weak D match, TRBD1 (6 bases). This CDR3 spans 15 amino acids. Germline CDR1 SGHTA, CDR2 FQGNSA. Trimming stripped 1 base from V and 11 bases from J, with 20 bases between. In DNA, the CDR3 is TGTGCCAGCAGCTTAGACGGGACACCGCTTTACGGATACACCTTC. Translating it yields CASSLDGTPLYGYTF.

CDR3 loop: CASSSQANGKTEAFF. Here the CDR3 DNA reads TGTGCCAGCAGCTCCCAAGCAAATGGGAAGACAGAAGCTTTCTTT. This chain links TRBV28 with TRBJ1-1; no reliable D call. V was pared by 6 bases and J by 8 bases, with 22 bases between. This CDR3 has 15 amino acids. Per germline, CDR1 MDHEN and CDR2 SYDVKM.

A few counts support this clonotype. The chain employs TRBV6-1 and TRBJ2-3; 10 bases are shared with TRBD1. The CDR3 has 17 amino acids. In germline, CDR1 is MNHNS, CDR2 SASEGT. The V and J ends lost 9 bases and 7 bases, in that order; junction bases with no gene match: 19. CDR3 sequence: CASENIAGQGYSHTQYF. DNA for the CDR3: TGTGCCAGTGAAAATATCGCGGGACAGGGGTACTCCCATACGCAGTATTTT.

This clonotype came up a few times. As DNA, the CDR3 is TGCAGTGCTAGAGGCTCAGGGTCCGGGCAAGAGACCCAGTACTTC. Translating gives CSARGSGSGQETQYF. The chain is built from TRBV20-1 and TRBJ2-5; TRBD1 is a possible D gene (5 bases). V lost 1 base, J lost 2 bases, and 14 bases lay in between. Germline V gene lookup returns CDR1 DFQATT and CDR2 SNEGSKA (reference sequence). The CDR3 is made up of 15 amino acids.

This clonotype was seen many times. The chain has TRBV6-5 and TRBJ2-7, with 7 bases identical to TRBD1. Unmatched junction bases numbered 4, after V lost 6 bases and J lost 2 bases. The germline gives CDR1 MNHEY, CDR2 SVGAGI. The CDR3 loop spans 13 amino acids. CDR3 sequence reads: CASRRQGAYEQYF. CDR3 bases: TGTGCCAGCAGACGACAGGGTGCCTACGAGCAGTACTTC.

This chain joins TRBV19 and TRBJ2-1, with 9 bases matching TRBD2. CDR1 is LNHDA, CDR2 SQIVND, per germline (reference sequence). With 5 bases clipped from V and 8 bases from J, the junction kept 10 bases outside the gene matches. The CDR3 consists of 15 residues. The CDR3 sequence: CASSSTGTSIHEQFF. The CDR3 region has the DNA TGTGCCAGTAGTTCCACCGGGACTAGCATCCATGAGCAGTTCTTC.

This clonotype was recorded a few times. This sequence joins TRBV19 and TRBJ1-2; the D gene is possibly TRBD1 (6 bases). V dropped 7 bases and J dropped 2 bases, with 14 bases sitting between them. CDR1 is LNHDA and CDR2 is SQIVND in the germline V gene (reference sequence). This CDR3 has 14 amino acids. Written as DNA, the CDR3 is TGTGCCAGTACCCCCTTAGGACAGAACTATGGCTACACCTTC. Protein product: CASTPLGQNYGYTF.

The J gene is TRBJ1-3, the V gene TRBV20-1; D gene unclear. Germline CDR1 and CDR2: DFQATT and SNEGSKA (reference sequence). The CDR3 has 12 residues. V dropped 0 bases and J dropped 2 bases, with 2 bases sitting between them. The CDR3 reads CSAREPGNTIYF. The CDR3 coding sequence is TGCAGTGCTAGAGAACCTGGAAACACCATATATTTT.

In its sample, this clonotype was seen once. The rearrangement links TRBV2 to TRBJ2-2; 13 bases are shared with TRBD2. This CDR3 comprises 16 residues. Germline V lookup: CDR1 SNHLY, CDR2 FYNNEI. With V trimmed by 6 bases and J by 7 bases, 8 bases remained unmatched. The CDR3 here is CASSPRTSGSGGELFF. The CDR3 DNA reads TGTGCCAGCAGCCCCCGGACTAGCGGGAGTGGCGGGGAGCTGTTTTTT.

The table lists this clonotype with a few counts. The chain recombines TRBV29-1 with TRBJ1-1, with a weak D call TRBD1 (5 bases). Germline V gives CDR1 SQVTM, CDR2 ANQGSEA. This CDR3 spans 11 amino acids. Trimming removed 8 bases from V and 10 bases from J, with 17 bases in between. CDR3 sequence (DNA): TGCAGCTCCTTCCTGGGGGTTATAGCTTTCTTT. As protein: CSSFLGVIAFF.

The chain couples TRBV29-1 to TRBJ2-3, with TRBD2 identical over 8 bases. This CDR3 is 15 amino acids long. The trim removed 0 bases at V and 3 bases at J, leaving 5 bases unmatched. Germline-derived CDR1 and CDR2 are SQVTM and ANQGSEA. In DNA form, the CDR3 reads TGCAGCGTTGAAGATGGGGCGGGGGGAACAGATACGCAGTATTTT. It translates to CSVEDGAGGTDTQYF.

The DNA of the CDR3 is TGCGCCAGCCGTCCGATAGGGGGCCCCTACAATGAGCAGTTCTTC. Translated: CASRPIGGPYNEQFF. The J gene is TRBJ2-1, the V gene TRBV5-1; 7 bases are shared with TRBD1. The length of the CDR3 is 15 residues. V lost 7 bases, J lost 2 bases, and 9 bases stayed unmatched. Germline CDR1 reads SGHRS; CDR2 reads YFSETQ.

CDR3 bases: TGTGCCAGCAGTTTAGGTGCGGGCACTGAAGCTTTCTTT. It encodes CASSLGAGTEAFF. V and J are TRBV28 and TRBJ1-1; D ambiguous. This CDR3 has 13 amino acids. The ends were cut back, 2 bases at V and 4 bases at J, with 8 bases in the middle. Germline CDR1 MDHEN, CDR2 SYDVKM.

This clonotype was seen more than once but under ten times. The rearrangement joins TRBV20-1 to TRBJ2-6; 7 bases are shared with TRBD1. The V and J ends lost 7 bases and 0 bases, in that order; junction bases with no gene match: 9. This CDR3 has 16 residues. Germline lookup yields CDR1 DFQATT and CDR2 SNEGSKA (reference sequence). The CDR3: CSVFQGVTSGANVLTF. The CDR3 nucleotides read TGCAGTGTTTTCCAGGGGGTCACCTCTGGGGCCAACGTCCTGACTTTC.

This chain uses TRBV28 with TRBJ2-3; TRBD2 might be the D (5 bases). The CDR3 consists of 15 residues. Trimming shortened V by 3 bases and J by 1 base, and 11 bases separated the two germline ends. The V gene's germline CDR1 is MDHEN and CDR2 SYDVKM. The CDR3 protein is CASSFLMGGTDTQYF. As DNA, the CDR3 is TGTGCCAGCAGTTTTTTAATGGGAGGCACAGATACGCAGTATTTT.

This clonotype was recorded at least ten times. The rearrangement uses TRBV20-1 and TRBJ2-7, with 10 nucleotides matching TRBD2. The length of the CDR3 is 15 residues. The germline CDR1 and CDR2 sequences are DFQATT and SNEGSKA (reference sequence). With 3 bases clipped from V and 1 base from J, the junction kept 6 bases outside the gene matches. This CDR3 reads CSARSSSGGSYEQYF. In DNA, the CDR3 is TGCAGTGCTAGGTCTTCTAGCGGGGGTTCCTACGAGCAGTACTTC.

This clonotype was detected only a few times. The V call is TRBV4-3, the J call TRBJ2-1, with TRBD1 matching over 11 bases. CDR1 LGHNA and CDR2 YSLEER come from the germline V gene. V shed 4 bases, J shed 8 bases, and the junction held 7 bases outside the gene matches. The CDR3 sequence is 15 residues long. The CDR3: CASSPLDRGHDEQFF. In nucleotides, the CDR3 is TGCGCCAGCAGCCCTTTGGACAGGGGGCATGATGAGCAGTTCTTC.

This clonotype was counted between two and nine times. The V call is TRBV29-1, the J call TRBJ2-7; D is possibly TRBD1 (5 bases). Germline CDR1 and CDR2: SQVTM and ANQGSEA. Trimming stripped 4 bases from V and 6 bases from J, with 7 bases between. CDR3 size: 10 residues. DNA of the CDR3: TGCAGCGTTGGAGACAGCGAGCAGTACTTC. Its protein is CSVGDSEQYF.